This T cell receptor beta chain derives from a study of control samples from healthy donors and cancer patients (TCRdb year 2020). V ends up 4 bases short and J 5 bases short, with an unmatched junction base count of 4. As encoded in the germline V gene (reference sequence), CDR1 is LNHDA while CDR2 is SQIVND. There are 14 amino acids in the CDR3, from cysteine to phenylalanine inclusive. Of the read, only the CDR3 DNA is kept; its 42 bases are in frame from base 1. The method behind the library was the immunoSEQ multiplex PCR assay. TCRdb obtained this table from immuneACCESS and retained in-frame rearrangements with V and J assigned. These tables miss some clones; where compared with another copy, unresolved V genes account for less than half of the shortfall, and the remainder is unexplained. This sample holds around 100,000 clones; around 89% were observed only once. Roughly 7.7% of the sample is taken by the ten largest.

Comments on this clone: Its antigen is unknown. Per-nucleotide qualities are absent, and no much larger clonotype sits a single base away.

This clonotype was sampled from a man aged 25-40 years in good health. This chain is built from TRBV19 and TRBJ2-5; 10 bases in the junction line up with TRBD1. Sequenced input: blood. The CDR3 region: CASSTGTGAETQYF. The nucleotides read TGTGCCAGTAGTACGGGGACAGGGGCTGAGACCCAGTACTTC.